Listed below are T cell receptor beta chains from one sample, sequenced in a study of molecular identifiers for immune sequencing clone quantification. TCRdb re-called the PCR reads with MiXCR, one entry per CDR3 protein. Among approximately 680,000 distinct CDR3 sequences listed, approximately 24% were seen once. The sample taken for sequencing was naive CD8+ T cells from blood, with Jurkat cell RNA spiked in. Every receptor here comes from a human donor in good health. Some libraries in this study had Jurkat cell RNA spiked in. Both conserved end residues are part of each CDR3. The order of the fields is clone size, D gene, J gene, V gene, CDR3 protein, CDR3 DNA. A D gene is named only where the DNA matches it firmly. The size of a clone is reported for some rows only, either as once, few or many, or as a class for expanded clones.

>NA|NA|TRBJ2-7|TRBV4-3
CASSQTVDGYEQYF
TGCGCCAGCAGCCAGACAGTCGATGGTTACGAGCAGTACTTC
>NA|TRBD1|TRBJ2-7|TRBV12-3/TRBV12-4
CASSSIRQGPPYEQYF
TGTGCCAGCAGTTCCATCCGACAGGGCCCTCCCTACGAGCAGTACTTC
>many|NA|TRBJ2-4|TRBV20-1
CSATAWGFENIQYF
TGCAGTGCTACGGCCTGGGGGTTCGAAAACATTCAGTACTTC
>many|TRBD1|TRBJ2-7|TRBV5-1
CASSLTDRVYEQYF
TGCGCCAGCAGCTTGACGGACAGGGTTTACGAGCAGTACTTC
>many|NA|TRBJ2-5|TRBV29-1
CSVEVGPQTQYF
TGCAGCGTTGAAGTGGGACCTCAGACCCAGTACTTC
>few|TRBD1|TRBJ1-2|TRBV27
CASSLRGQGVGGCTF
TGTGCCAGCAGCCTCAGGGGACAGGGGGTTGGTGGCTGCACCTTC
>many|TRBD2|TRBJ2-7|TRBV7-9
CASSSSGRAAPEIEQYF
TGTGCCAGCAGCTCTAGCGGGAGGGCCGCCCCGGAGATCGAGCAGTACTTC
>few|NA|TRBJ1-3|TRBV6-1
CASSVGESSGNTIYF
TGTGCCAGCAGTGTAGGAGAGAGCTCTGGAAACACCATATATTTT
>NA|NA|TRBJ1-5|TRBV7-9
CASSLEGSGNQPQHF
TGTGCCAGCAGCTTAGAAGGGTCTGGCAATCAGCCCCAGCATTTT
>many|TRBD2|TRBJ2-3|TRBV5-6
CASSEGGSGGPDTQYF
TGTGCCAGCAGCGAGGGGGGTTCGGGGGGGCCAGATACGCAGTATTTT
>NA|TRBD1|TRBJ2-7|TRBV27
CARRTGRYEQYF
TGTGCCAGAAGGACAGGAAGATACGAGCAGTACTTC
>NA|TRBD2|TRBJ2-1|TRBV30
CAWASGGAFEQFF
TGTGCCTGGGCTAGCGGGGGGGCCTTTGAGCAGTTCTTC
>NA|TRBD2|TRBJ2-1|TRBV20-1
CSARELAGPYNEQFF
TGCAGTGCTAGAGAGCTAGCGGGACCTTACAATGAGCAGTTCTTC
>NA|NA|TRBJ1-4|TRBV6-2/TRBV6-3
CASSYSNQDDTISNEKLFF
TGTGCCAGCAGTTACTCGAATCAGGACGACACGATTTCCAATGAAAAACTGTTTTTT
>few|TRBD2|TRBJ2-3|TRBV20-1
CSARAYGGAWDTQYF
TGCAGTGCTCGCGCTTACGGGGGGGCGTGGGATACGCAGTATTTT
>NA|NA|TRBJ1-1|TRBV10-3
CAISDAGSGTEAFF
TGTGCCATCAGTGATGCGGGAAGTGGCACTGAAGCTTTCTTT
>many|NA|TRBJ2-1|TRBV4-3
CASSQDARGATSDEQFF
TGCGCCAGCAGCCAAGATGCGAGAGGCGCCACATCGGATGAGCAGTTCTTC
>few|TRBD2|TRBJ2-2|TRBV7-6
CASSSPSGINTGELFF
TGTGCCAGCAGCTCCCCTAGCGGGATAAACACCGGGGAGCTGTTTTTT